Listed below are T cell receptor beta chains from one sample, sequenced in a study of cytomegalovirus exposure and HLA in healthy donors. Assay: immunoSEQ multiplex PCR; the TCRdb copy retains only in-frame clones and omits some. The table includes 100,000 or so clones, less than 80% detected once. The sample taken for sequencing was PBMCs. Receptor source: a man aged 40-55 years in good health and CMV-seronegative. Each CDR3 is given with its conserved first and last residue. The D gene is left open where the match is weak. A clone size is listed for some rows: how often the clone was seen (once, few, many), or a class if it is expanded.

clone size	J gene	V gene	D gene	CDR3 length	CDR3 protein	CDR3 DNA
NA	TRBJ1-6	TRBV5-4	NA	16	CASSRGGGQQNSPLHF	TGTGCCAGCAGCAGGGGCGGGGGGCAGCAAAATTCACCCCTCCACTTT
NA	TRBJ2-7	TRBV28	NA	13	CASSWQGSNEQYF	TGTGCCAGCAGTTGGCAGGGGAGTAACGAGCAGTACTTC
few	TRBJ1-6	TRBV4-1	TRBD1	15	CASQTGAGYNSPLHF	TGCGCCAGCCAGACAGGGGCAGGTTATAATTCACCCCTCCACTTT
NA	TRBJ1-5	TRBV11-2	NA	15	CASSLQGGSNQPQHF	TGTGCCAGCAGCTTACAGGGAGGGAGCAATCAGCCCCAGCATTTT
NA	TRBJ1-3	TRBV11-3	TRBD1	14	CASSSGQAGNTIYF	TGTGCCAGCAGCTCCGGACAGGCTGGAAACACCATATATTTT
NA	TRBJ1-1	TRBV28	TRBD1	15	CASSLPGGGYTEAFF	TGTGCCAGCAGTCTTCCAGGGGGCGGGTACACTGAAGCTTTCTTT
NA	TRBJ2-5	TRBV7-3	NA	14	CASSLAGIQETQYF	TGTGCCAGCAGCTTAGCGGGGATTCAAGAGACCCAGTACTTC
NA	TRBJ1-1	TRBV20-1	NA	11	CSAPLLREAFF	TGCAGTGCCCCCCTCCTGAGAGAAGCTTTCTTT
NA	TRBJ1-2	TRBV5-8	NA	13	CASTLRYFYGYTF	TGTGCCTCCACGTTACGTTACTTCTATGGCTACACCTTC
NA	TRBJ1-3	TRBV7-9	NA	17	CASSLGGSQASGNTIYF	TGTGCCAGCAGCTTAGGAGGGAGCCAGGCGTCTGGAAACACCATATATTTT
NA	TRBJ2-7	TRBV30	NA	15	CAWSGKDSQRDEQYF	TGTGCCTGGAGTGGTAAAGACTCCCAACGAGACGAGCAGTACTTC
once	TRBJ2-2	TRBV10-3	TRBD1	17	CAISPTGGEVNTGELFF	TGTGCCATCAGCCCCACAGGGGGCGAAGTGAACACCGGGGAGCTGTTTTTT
NA	TRBJ2-3	TRBV7-8	TRBD2	16	CASSSLAGGLTDTQYF	TGTGCCAGCAGCTCCTTAGCGGGGGGGCTAACAGATACGCAGTATTTT
NA	TRBJ1-4	TRBV6-1	NA	14	CASRRTATNEKLFF	TGTGCCAGCAGGAGGACTGCAACTAATGAAAAACTGTTTTTT
few	TRBJ2-2	TRBV29-1	NA	15	CSVVPGQTNTGELFF	TGCAGCGTTGTGCCAGGGCAAACGAACACCGGGGAGCTGTTTTTT
NA	TRBJ1-5	TRBV5-4	NA	14	CASSSGGAGQPQHF	TGTGCCAGCAGCTCCGGGGGGGCGGGTCAGCCCCAGCATTTT
NA	TRBJ1-1	TRBV7-9	NA	14	CASSSLEVGTEAFF	TGTGCCAGCAGCTCCCTCGAGGTCGGCACTGAAGCTTTCTTT
NA	TRBJ2-5	TRBV7-8	NA	16	CASSSGQSGGRETQYF	TGTGCCAGCAGCTCGGGACAGTCCGGGGGACGAGAGACCCAGTACTTC
NA	TRBJ1-5	TRBV7-9	NA	15	CSSSSDSSSNQPQHF	TGTTCCAGCAGCTCGGACAGCTCGAGCAATCAGCCCCAGCATTTT
NA	TRBJ2-7	TRBV5-5	TRBD1	15	CASSQLGQGTYEQYF	TGTGCCAGCAGCCAATTGGGACAGGGGACCTACGAGCAGTACTTC
few	TRBJ1-2	TRBV9	TRBD1	15	CASSVPGQGFNGYTF	TGTGCCAGCAGCGTACCCGGACAGGGGTTCAATGGCTACACCTTC
NA	TRBJ1-2	TRBV19	TRBD1	15	CASKETGAFGLGYTF	TGTGCCAGTAAAGAAACAGGGGCCTTCGGGCTTGGCTACACCTTC
NA	TRBJ1-1	TRBV2	NA	13	CASTPRQNTEAFF	TGTGCCAGCACCCCCCGACAGAACACTGAAGCTTTCTTT
NA	TRBJ2-1	TRBV7-7	NA	14	CASSLTSSYNEQFF	TGTGCCAGCAGCTTGACTAGCTCCTACAATGAGCAGTTCTTC
NA	TRBJ1-2	TRBV19	TRBD1	13	CASSRTGEGGYTF	TGTGCCAGTAGTCGGACAGGGGAGGGCGGCTACACCTTC
NA	TRBJ2-5	TRBV9	NA	15	CASSVGQIYQETQYF	TGTGCCAGCAGCGTAGGACAGATTTACCAAGAGACCCAGTACTTC
NA	TRBJ1-6	TRBV4-2	TRBD1	14	CASSLRQGASPLHF	TGTGCCAGCAGCCTTCGACAGGGGGCCTCACCCCTCCACTTT
NA	TRBJ2-1	TRBV30	TRBD2	14	CAWRLAGPLEEQFF	TGTGCCTGGCGTTTAGCGGGGCCCCTTGAGGAGCAGTTCTTC
NA	TRBJ1-6	TRBV7-2	NA	16	CASSLAGTLLNSPLHF	TGTGCCAGCAGCTTAGCGGGGACACTCCTTAATTCACCCCTCCACTTT
NA	TRBJ1-6	TRBV7-9	NA	15	CSSSLDRQATAPLHF	TGTTCCAGCAGCTTAGACCGACAGGCGACAGCACCCCTCCACTTT
NA	TRBJ1-1	TRBV7-9	NA	12	CASSPVNTEAFF	TGTGCCAGCAGCCCCGTGAACACTGAAGCTTTCTTT